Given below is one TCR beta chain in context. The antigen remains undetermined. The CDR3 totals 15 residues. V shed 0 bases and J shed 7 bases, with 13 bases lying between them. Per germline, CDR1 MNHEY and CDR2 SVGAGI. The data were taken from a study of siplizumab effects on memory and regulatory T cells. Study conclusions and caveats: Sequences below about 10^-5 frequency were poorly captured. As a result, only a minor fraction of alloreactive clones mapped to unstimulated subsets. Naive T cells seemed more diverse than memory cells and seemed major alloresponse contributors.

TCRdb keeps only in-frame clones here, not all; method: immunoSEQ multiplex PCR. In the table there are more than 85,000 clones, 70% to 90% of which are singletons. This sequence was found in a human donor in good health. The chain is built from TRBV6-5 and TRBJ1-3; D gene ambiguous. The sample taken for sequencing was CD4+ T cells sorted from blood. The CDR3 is CASSYSGPLINTIYF. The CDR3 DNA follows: TGTGCCAGCAGTTACTCGGGCCCTCTAATCAACACCATATATTTT.